Presented here are 9 T cell receptor beta chains from one specimen sequenced in a study of OX40 agonist ivuxolimab in advanced cancers. The method was immunoSEQ multiplex PCR; TCRdb's version includes in-frame clones alone and lacks a portion of them. The data contain under 95,000 clones, about 89% of them seen just once; the ten biggest clones take up roughly 9.3%. Sample: CD4+ or CD8+ T cells sorted from blood, taken in a trial of the OX40 agonist ivuxolimab. These receptors originate from an adult with an advanced solid tumor such as melanoma, head and neck, liver or kidney cancer.

The V call is TRBV6-1, the J call TRBJ2-7; D perhaps matches TRBD2 (6 bases). Trimming took off 0 bases at V and 3 bases at J, with 12 bases between the two ends. Germline CDR1 MNHNS, CDR2 SASEGT. This CDR3 is 15 amino acids long. CDR3 sequence (DNA): TGTGCCAGCAGTGAAGCGCTTCGGGGGATCTACGAGCAGTACTTC. Protein: CASSEALRGIYEQYF.

This sequence joins TRBV14 and TRBJ2-7, with D unresolved. The length of the CDR3 is 13 residues. V lost 1 base and J lost 2, with 6 bases in between. Germline-derived CDR1 and CDR2 are SGHDN and FVKESK. In DNA, the CDR3 is TGTGCCAGCAGCCAAGCAACGGCCTACGAGCAGTACTTC. Amino acids: CASSQATAYEQYF.

The genes are TRBV28 and TRBJ1-2; D not resolved. This CDR3 has 12 residues. Deletions cut 3 bases from V and 4 bases from J, with 6 bases between. Germline-derived CDR1 and CDR2 are MDHEN and SYDVKM. In DNA form, the CDR3 reads TGTGCCAGCAGTTTTTCGGGCTATGGCTACACCTTC. Its protein is CASSFSGYGYTF.

The rearrangement links TRBV11-2 to TRBJ1-4, with a possible D match to TRBD1 (5 bases). From germline, CDR1 is SGHAT and CDR2 FQNNGV. V was clipped by 0 bases and J by 8 bases, with 13 bases between them. The CDR3 length is 15 residues. As DNA, the CDR3 is TGTGCCAGCAGCTTAGATTCGGGGGACGGCGAAAAACTGTTTTTT. Encoded protein: CASSLDSGDGEKLFF.

The chain uses TRBV11-3 and TRBJ2-2, with D uncertain. The CDR3 is 17 residues long. Germline CDR1 SGHNT, CDR2 YENEEA. Trimming left V 1 base short and J 2 bases short, with 14 bases between. As DNA, the CDR3 is TGTGCCAGCAGCTTAGGTCTCCGGACGGATAACACCGGGGAGCTGTTTTTT. It yields the protein CASSLGLRTDNTGELFF.

Details on this clone: The junction differs from germline at one of its ends, possibly a read error. The chain couples TRBV18 to TRBJ1-4; 9 positions match TRBD1. The CDR3 runs 20 residues. CDR1 is KGHSH and CDR2 is LQKENI in the germline V gene. The DNA of the CDR3 is TGTGCCAGCTCCCCACCGGCATCGCGGGACAGGGATTACCCCCACGAAAAACTGTTTTTT. Translating gives CASSPPASRDRDYPHEKLFF. The full variable domain, with the rest looked up from reference TRBV18 and TRBJ1-4, is NAGVMQNPRHLVRRRGQEARLRCSPMKGHSHVYWYRQLPEEGLKFMVYLQKENIIDESGMPKERFSAEFPKEGPSILRIQQVVRGDSAAYFCASSPPASRDRDYPHEKLFFGSGTQLSVL.

This clone turned up a few times. V gene TRBV6-6 combines with J gene TRBJ1-5, with 7 bases matching TRBD1. V shed 5 bases, J shed 4 bases, and the junction held 8 bases outside the gene matches. This CDR3 is 15 amino acids long. Looked up from germline, CDR1 is MNHNY and CDR2 is SVGAGI (reference sequence). The CDR3 protein is CASSPGQDRNQPQHF. Here the CDR3 DNA reads TGTGCCAGCAGTCCCGGACAGGATAGGAATCAGCCCCAGCATTTT.

This chain connects TRBV29-1 to TRBJ2-1, with D tentatively TRBD2 (5 bases). V lost 1 base and J lost 9, with 10 bases in between. The CDR3 is 12 amino acids. CDR1 is SQVTM and CDR2 is ANQGSEA in the germline V gene. CDR3 in DNA: TGCAGCGTTGAAGTGCCTAGCACTGAGCAGTTCTTC. It yields the protein CSVEVPSTEQFF.

The rearrangement joins TRBV9 to TRBJ2-7, with a possible D match to TRBD1 (6 bases). Germline lookup yields CDR1 SGDLS and CDR2 YYNGEE. The CDR3 contains 14 residues. V was clipped by 6 bases and J by 2 bases, with 15 bases between them. CDR3 sequence (DNA): TGTGCCAGCACGCCGGGACATGGAGCCTACGAGCAGTACTTC. Its protein is CASTPGHGAYEQYF.